This TCR beta chain was observed in a study of cytomegalovirus exposure and HLA in healthy donors. A multiplex PCR was run with 60 Vbeta primers and 13 Jbeta primers. Profiled with immunoSEQ multiplex PCR; TCRdb holds only in-frame clones, not every one. Among more than 65,000 clones listed, roughly 80% were seen once. V lost 4 bases to trimming and J lost 0 bases, with 17 bases between them. CDR1 SGHDT and CDR2 YYEEEE come from the germline V gene. The CDR3 totals 17 residues. Sequenced sample: PBMCs. This sequence originates from a woman in her forties or fifties in good health and CMV-seropositive. The chain carries TRBV5-6 and TRBJ2-1; D is ambiguous. CDR3 sequence reads: CASSNPRSSSSYNEQFF. As DNA, the CDR3 is TGTGCCAGCAGCAATCCGAGGAGTTCCAGCTCCTACAATGAGCAGTTCTTC.